This T cell receptor beta chain was recovered during a study of shared clonotypes between healthy human individuals. The assay used deep level. Libraries were prepared by immunoSEQ multiplex PCR; TCRdb keeps only in-frame clonotypes and omits some of them. The table lists more than 600,000 clones, about 90% of them singletons. Broader study findings: The study found roughly 5% of naive CD4 clonotypes shared across a handful of donors. The study drew on few donors, limiting represented genetic and exposure-history diversity. Generally, estimated richness proved larger in naive subsets than it did in memory subsets.

With respect to this clone: No antigen is known for it.

It was CD45RO-negative cells, positively selected for CCR7, that made up naive CD8 cells, with terminally differentiated effector memory CD45RA+ cells excluded. The CDR3 extends over 15 amino acids. From germline, CDR1 is SGDLS and CDR2 YYNGEE. V lost 3 bases and J lost 0, with 13 bases in between. The sequence came from a man aged 30-40 years in good health. Sequencing was carried out using naive CD8+ T cells sorted from blood. The J gene is TRBJ2-7, the V gene TRBV9; weak D call: TRBD2 (5 bases). The CDR3 coding sequence is TGTGCCAGCAGCGCCCTGAGCGGAAGCTCCTACGAGCAGTACTTC. It encodes CASSALSGSSYEQYF.